This T cell receptor (beta chain) was obtained from a study of Ad26.COV2.S vaccination and SARS-CoV-2 variants. In the study overall: A participant enrolled in the COV1001 Ad26.COV2.S trial arm provided the sample. The authors gave Ad26.COV2.S intramuscularly, either once or twice 56 days apart.

Noted treatment: 15 to 20 received Ad26.COV2.S at low or high dose, single or two shots; 5 received placebo; per-sample allocation not given. The samples were gathered on day 63 after the first injection of vaccine or placebo. Its platform was an Ad26 vector, and its expressed antigen was Wuhan-strain SARS-CoV-2 spike. This CDR3 has 13 residues. Germline V CDR1 and CDR2: SGDLS, YYNGEE. Trimming pared 2 bases from V and 10 bases from J, leaving 12 bases between. Data came from immunoSEQ multiplex PCR; TCRdb stores just in-frame clones and leaves some out. The profile covers roughly 420,000 clones, with over 75% appearing a single time and around 3.6% taken by the ten largest. This clone was detected only once.

The chain carries TRBV9 and TRBJ1-4; D uncertain. The sample in question was peripheral blood, obtained in a trial of Ad26.COV2.S vaccine versus placebo. The sequence was collected from a person aged 18-65 years who received the Ad26.COV2.S COVID-19 vaccine or a placebo. The CDR3 spells CASSVSEAGKLFF. The CDR3 DNA sequence: TGTGCCAGCAGCGTCTCGGAGGCTGGAAAACTGTTTTTT.